Listed below are T cell receptor beta chains from one sample, sequenced in a study of cytomegalovirus exposure and HLA in healthy donors. TCRdb's copy holds only in-frame clones and misses some; the assay was immunoSEQ multiplex PCR. The data contain 55,000 to 75,000 clones, 62% of them seen just once; the ten biggest clones take up approximately 2.6%. Material for sequencing was PBMCs. These receptors were collected from a man under 40 in good health and CMV-seronegative. Each CDR3 is given with its conserved first and last residue. The order of the fields is CDR3 protein, CDR3 DNA, V gene, clone size, J gene, D gene. D genes are given only for firm matches. Size tells how often a clone was seen (once, few, many) or the class of an expanded clone, and some rows leave it out.

CASSLVGEGRSHFPQETQYF | TGTGCCAGCAGCTTAGTTGGGGAGGGCAGGAGCCACTTCCCTCAAGAGACCCAGTACTTC | TRBV7-8 | once | TRBJ2-5 | TRBD2
CASRQDRGQGETQYF | TGTGCCAGCAGACAGGACAGGGGGCAGGGGGAGACCCAGTACTTC | TRBV6-1 | . | TRBJ2-5 | TRBD1
CSVELVVFFTGELFF | TGCAGCGTTGAATTAGTGGTGTTTTTCACCGGGGAGCTGTTTTTT | TRBV29-1 | . | TRBJ2-2 | .
CSARESWGYTF | TGCAGTGCTAGAGAGAGTTGGGGCTACACCTTC | TRBV20-1 | . | TRBJ1-2 | .
CASSRSADWTGELFF | TGTGCCAGCAGTCGTTCGGCCGACTGGACCGGGGAGCTGTTTTTT | TRBV6-5 | few | TRBJ2-2 | .
CASSLATLQGAIADTQYF | TGTGCCAGCAGCTTGGCCACGCTACAGGGAGCTATAGCAGATACGCAGTATTTT | TRBV5-4 | . | TRBJ2-3 | .
CASSIGQGSYEQYF | TGTGCCAGTAGTATAGGACAGGGGTCCTACGAGCAGTACTTC | TRBV19 | . | TRBJ2-7 | TRBD1
CASQQGRSTGANVLTF | TGCGCCAGCCAACAGGGGCGGAGCACTGGGGCCAACGTCCTGACTTTC | TRBV5-1 | . | TRBJ2-6 | TRBD1
CASSDLEGLFQETQYF | TGTGCCAGCAGTGATTTGGAGGGTCTTTTCCAAGAGACCCAGTACTTC | TRBV6-4 | . | TRBJ2-5 | .
CASSLQGASNEKLFF | TGTGCCAGCAGCTTGCAGGGGGCGAGTAATGAAAAACTGTTTTTT | TRBV7-9 | . | TRBJ1-4 | TRBD1
CASSLQGFTEAFF | TGTGCCAGCAGTCTCCAGGGATTCACTGAAGCTTTCTTT | TRBV27 | few | TRBJ1-1 | .
CASKGDRGNYGYTF | TGTGCCAGCAAAGGGGACAGGGGAAACTATGGCTACACCTTC | TRBV6-5 | . | TRBJ1-2 | TRBD1
CASSLGQANTEAFF | TGTGCCAGCAGCTTAGGCCAGGCGAACACTGAAGCTTTCTTT | TRBV11-3 | . | TRBJ1-1 | .
CASTRQDSYEQYF | TGTGCCAGCACCCGACAGGACTCCTACGAGCAGTACTTC | TRBV28 | few | TRBJ2-7 | .
CASSYSGSYSYEQYF | TGTGCCAGCAGTTACTCGGGGAGTTACTCCTACGAGCAGTACTTC | TRBV6-5 | few | TRBJ2-7 | .
CSVTTGVGQPQHF | TGCAGCGTGACGACAGGGGTAGGGCAGCCCCAGCATTTT | TRBV29-1 | . | TRBJ1-5 | TRBD1
CASSMDREETQYF | TGTGCCAGTAGTATGGACAGGGAAGAGACCCAGTACTTC | TRBV19 | . | TRBJ2-5 | TRBD1
CASSVVPQGSSPFEAFF | TGTGCCAGCAGCGTAGTCCCGCAGGGATCGTCTCCGTTTGAAGCTTTCTTT | TRBV9 | . | TRBJ1-1 | .
CASSDDRRSTYEQYF | TGTGCCAGCAGTGATGATAGGCGGTCAACCTACGAGCAGTACTTC | TRBV6-1 | few | TRBJ2-7 | .
CASSLDSATNEKLFF | TGTGCCAGCAGCCTGGACAGTGCAACTAATGAAAAACTGTTTTTT | TRBV5-4 | few | TRBJ1-4 | .
CASSLRGGNQETQYF | TGTGCCAGCAGCTTGCGGGGGGGGAATCAAGAGACCCAGTACTTC | TRBV7-2 | . | TRBJ2-5 | TRBD2
CASSPGTQETQYF | TGTGCCAGCAGCCCAGGGACTCAAGAGACCCAGTACTTC | TRBV5-4 | . | TRBJ2-5 | .
CANANQGASEQFF | TGTGCCAACGCAAATCAGGGGGCGAGTGAGCAGTTCTTC | TRBV7-2 | . | TRBJ2-1 | TRBD1
CASSPQTGGTYEQYF | TGCGCCAGCAGCCCCCAGACAGGGGGCACCTACGAGCAGTACTTC | TRBV4-1 | . | TRBJ2-7 | TRBD1
CASRQDRAQGYTF | TGTGCCAGCAGACAAGACAGGGCACAGGGCTACACCTTC | TRBV6-5 | few | TRBJ1-2 | TRBD1
CSVVAGVRRDTQYF | TGCAGCGTTGTAGCGGGGGTTAGAAGGGATACGCAGTATTTT | TRBV29-1 | few | TRBJ2-3 | TRBD2
CASSLFSGTYEQYF | TGTGCCAGCAGTTTATTCTCAGGGACCTACGAGCAGTACTTC | TRBV27 | . | TRBJ2-7 | .
CASSLYAGQGEAFF | TGTGCCAGCAGTTTATATGCGGGACAGGGAGAAGCTTTCTTT | TRBV27 | . | TRBJ1-1 | TRBD1
CASSKGHYSNQPQHF | TGTGCCAGCAGCAAGGGACACTATAGCAATCAGCCCCAGCATTTT | TRBV2 | . | TRBJ1-5 | .
CASTGQGFHEQYF | TGTGCCAGCACTGGACAGGGGTTCCACGAGCAGTACTTC | TRBV7-6 | . | TRBJ2-7 | TRBD1
CASSYLPRGTDTQYF | TGTGCCAGCAGCTACCTCCCGCGGGGGACAGATACGCAGTATTTT | TRBV7-8 | . | TRBJ2-3 | TRBD2
CAWSRRESSYNSPLHF | TGTGCCTGGAGTCGTAGGGAGTCGTCCTATAATTCACCCCTCCACTTT | TRBV30 | . | TRBJ1-6 | .
CSVDGRGEDYGYTF | TGCAGCGTTGACGGCAGGGGAGAGGACTATGGCTACACCTTC | TRBV29-1 | . | TRBJ1-2 | .
CASSINWGVEAFF | TGTGCCAGTAGTATCAACTGGGGAGTTGAAGCTTTCTTT | TRBV19 | . | TRBJ1-1 | .
CASGPLRAGELFF | TGTGCTAGTGGTCCCCTCCGTGCCGGGGAGCTGTTTTTT | TRBV12-5 | . | TRBJ2-2 | .
CASSLDPAGSYEQYF | TGTGCCAGCAGCTTAGATCCGGCAGGGTCCTACGAGCAGTACTTC | TRBV11-2 | . | TRBJ2-7 | .
CAISAGQEIPQHF | TGTGCCATCAGTGCGGGACAGGAGATACCCCAGCATTTT | TRBV10-3 | . | TRBJ1-5 | TRBD1
CASRVRAGGTDTQYF | TGTGCCAGCAGGGTGAGAGCGGGAGGCACAGATACGCAGTATTTT | TRBV7-2 | few | TRBJ2-3 | TRBD2
CASSLSGDLRLAQYF | TGTGCCAGCAGCTTAAGTGGGGACTTACGTTTGGCCCAGTACTTC | TRBV7-9 | . | TRBJ2-5 | .
CAWGRDRGGQPQHF | TGTGCCTGGGGACGGGACAGGGGCGGGCAGCCCCAGCATTTT | TRBV30 | . | TRBJ1-5 | TRBD1
CASSYSLGNSPLHF | TGTGCCAGCAGTTACTCTCTCGGTAATTCACCCCTCCACTTT | TRBV6-5 | . | TRBJ1-6 | .
CASSSDRAWGSPLHF | TGTGCCAGTAGTAGCGACAGGGCGTGGGGTTCACCCCTCCACTTT | TRBV19 | . | TRBJ1-6 | TRBD1
CASSHAGGNEQFF | TGTGCCAGCAGCCATGCGGGGGGCAATGAGCAGTTCTTC | TRBV4-2 | once | TRBJ2-1 | TRBD2
CASSVSGSGGAGAQYF | TGTGCCAGCAGCGTAAGCGGTAGCGGGGGGGCCGGGGCCCAGTACTTC | TRBV9 | . | TRBJ2-5 | TRBD2
CATSREVSTEAFF | TGTGCCACCAGCAGAGAGGTCAGCACTGAAGCTTTCTTT | TRBV15 | . | TRBJ1-1 | .
CASSIATGGYNEQFF | TGTGCCAGTAGTATCGCGACGGGTGGGTACAATGAGCAGTTCTTC | TRBV19 | few | TRBJ2-1 | .
CASSKGQSNEKLFF | TGTGCCAGCAGCAAAGGACAGAGTAATGAAAAACTGTTTTTT | TRBV7-8 | . | TRBJ1-4 | .
CASSQRQGRLDTQYF | TGTGCCAGCAGCCAGAGACAGGGTCGTTTAGATACGCAGTATTTT | TRBV7-9 | once | TRBJ2-3 | TRBD1
CASLRRQVNTEAFF | TGTGCCAGCCTAAGGAGGCAGGTGAACACTGAAGCTTTCTTT | TRBV2 | once | TRBJ1-1 | .
CASSEIPGQENTEAFF | TGTGCCAGCAGTGAAATACCAGGGCAAGAGAACACTGAAGCTTTCTTT | TRBV2 | . | TRBJ1-1 | .
CASSYSTDRDEAFF | TGTGCCAGCAGTTACTCGACGGACAGGGACGAAGCTTTCTTT | TRBV6-5 | . | TRBJ1-1 | TRBD1
CASSLGGMGTGELFF | TGTGCCAGCAGCTTAGGAGGGATGGGCACCGGGGAGCTGTTTTTT | TRBV7-9 | . | TRBJ2-2 | .
CASSPSGTGLPNTEAFF | TGTGCCAGCAGTCCCTCCGGGACAGGGTTACCGAACACTGAAGCTTTCTTT | TRBV6-4 | . | TRBJ1-1 | TRBD1